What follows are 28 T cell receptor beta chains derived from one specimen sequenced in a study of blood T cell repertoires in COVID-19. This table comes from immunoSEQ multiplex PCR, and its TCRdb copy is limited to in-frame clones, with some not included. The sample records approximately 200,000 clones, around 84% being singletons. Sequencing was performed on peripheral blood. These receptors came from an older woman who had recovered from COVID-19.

The CDR3 spells CASSLTTGANYGYTF. The CDR3, as DNA: TGTGCCAGCAGCTTAACTACGGGAGCTAACTATGGCTACACCTTC. This rearrangement joins TRBV7-9 to TRBJ1-2; D remains unclear. The CDR3 contains 15 residues. Germline-derived CDR1 and CDR2 are SEHNR and FQNEAQ (reference sequence). V was clipped by 2 bases and J by 0 bases, with 10 bases between them.

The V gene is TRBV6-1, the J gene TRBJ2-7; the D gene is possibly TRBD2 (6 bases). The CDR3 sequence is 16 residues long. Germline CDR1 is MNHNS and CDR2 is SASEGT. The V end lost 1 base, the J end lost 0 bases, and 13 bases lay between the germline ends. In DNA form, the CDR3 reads TGTGCCAGCAGTGAAGGTGGAGGGCCTAGCTCCTACGAGCAGTACTTC. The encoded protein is CASSEGGGPSSYEQYF.

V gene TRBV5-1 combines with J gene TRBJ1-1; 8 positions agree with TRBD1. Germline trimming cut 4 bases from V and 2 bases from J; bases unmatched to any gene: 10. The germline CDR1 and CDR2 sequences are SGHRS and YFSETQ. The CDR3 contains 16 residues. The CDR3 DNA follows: TGCGCCAGCAGCCCTGGAGTTGGGACAGGTAACACTGAAGCTTTCTTT. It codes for CASSPGVGTGNTEAFF.

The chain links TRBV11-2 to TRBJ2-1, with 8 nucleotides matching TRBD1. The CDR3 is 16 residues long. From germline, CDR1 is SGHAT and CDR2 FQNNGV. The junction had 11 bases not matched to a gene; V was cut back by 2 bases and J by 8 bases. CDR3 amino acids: CASSLLNQGARDEQFF. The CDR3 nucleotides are TGTGCCAGCAGCTTATTAAATCAGGGGGCTAGGGATGAGCAGTTCTTC.

The CDR3 region is CASSQPSAGTRGYEQYF. The CDR3 DNA reads as TGCGCCAGCAGCCAACCATCGGCCGGGACTAGAGGCTACGAGCAGTACTTC. This chain joins TRBV4-1 and TRBJ2-7; TRBD2 agrees at 8 bases. Losses at the gene ends were 2 bases for V and 3 bases for J; bases not matched to a gene: 12. The CDR3 is 17 residues long. Germline CDR1 and CDR2: MGHRA and YSYEKL.

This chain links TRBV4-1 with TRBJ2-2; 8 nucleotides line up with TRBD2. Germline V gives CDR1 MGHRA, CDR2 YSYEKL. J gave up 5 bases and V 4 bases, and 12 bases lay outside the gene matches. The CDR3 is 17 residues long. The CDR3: CASSPRGSGEQTGELFF. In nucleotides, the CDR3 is TGCGCCAGCAGCCCTCGTGGTAGCGGGGAGCAAACCGGGGAGCTGTTTTTT.

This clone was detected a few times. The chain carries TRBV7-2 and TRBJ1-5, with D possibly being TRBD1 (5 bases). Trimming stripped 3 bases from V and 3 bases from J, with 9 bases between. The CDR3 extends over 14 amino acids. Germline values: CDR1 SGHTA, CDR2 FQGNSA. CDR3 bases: TGTGCCAGCAGCTTGGGCAGGGTCAATCAGCCCCAGCATTTT. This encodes CASSLGRVNQPQHF.

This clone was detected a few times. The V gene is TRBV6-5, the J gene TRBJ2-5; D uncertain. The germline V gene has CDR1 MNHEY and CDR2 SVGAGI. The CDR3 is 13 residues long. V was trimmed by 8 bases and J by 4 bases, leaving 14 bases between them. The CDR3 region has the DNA TGTGCCAGCCTCCCAGCGTCTGGAGAGACCCAGTACTTC. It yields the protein CASLPASGETQYF.

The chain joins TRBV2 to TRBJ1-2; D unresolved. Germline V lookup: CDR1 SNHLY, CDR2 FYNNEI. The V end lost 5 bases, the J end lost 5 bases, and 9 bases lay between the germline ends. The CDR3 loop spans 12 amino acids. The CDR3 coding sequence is TGTGCCAGCAGTACCGGGGAGTATGGCTACACCTTC. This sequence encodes CASSTGEYGYTF.

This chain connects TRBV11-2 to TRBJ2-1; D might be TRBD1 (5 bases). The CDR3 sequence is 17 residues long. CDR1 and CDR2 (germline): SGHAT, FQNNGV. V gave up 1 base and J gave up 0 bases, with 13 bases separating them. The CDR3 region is CASSLGGGASSYNEQFF. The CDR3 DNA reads TGTGCCAGCAGCTTAGGGGGCGGAGCTAGCTCCTACAATGAGCAGTTCTTC. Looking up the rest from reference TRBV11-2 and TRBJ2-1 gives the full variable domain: EAGVAQSPRYKIIEKRQSVAFWCNPISGHATLYWYQQILGQGPKLLIQFQNNGVVDDSQLPKDRFSAERLKGVDSTLKIQPAKLEDSAVYLCASSLGGGASSYNEQFFGPGTRLTVL.

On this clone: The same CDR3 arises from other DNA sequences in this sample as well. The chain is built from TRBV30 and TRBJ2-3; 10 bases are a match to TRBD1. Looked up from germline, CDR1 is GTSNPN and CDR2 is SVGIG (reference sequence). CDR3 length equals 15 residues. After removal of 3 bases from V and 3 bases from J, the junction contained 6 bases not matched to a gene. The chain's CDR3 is CAWSPGTGETDTQYF. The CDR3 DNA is TGTGCCTGGAGCCCAGGGACAGGGGAGACAGATACGCAGTATTTT.

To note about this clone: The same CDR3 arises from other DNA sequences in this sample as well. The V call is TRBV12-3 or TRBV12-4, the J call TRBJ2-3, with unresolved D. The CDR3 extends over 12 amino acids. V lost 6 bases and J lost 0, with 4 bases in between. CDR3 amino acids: CASSPSTDTQYF. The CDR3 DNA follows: TGTGCCAGCAGCCCTAGCACAGATACGCAGTATTTT.

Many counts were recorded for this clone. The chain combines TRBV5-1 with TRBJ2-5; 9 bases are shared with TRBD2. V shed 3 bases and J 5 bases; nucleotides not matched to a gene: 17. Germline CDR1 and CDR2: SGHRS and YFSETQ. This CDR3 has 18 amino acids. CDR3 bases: TGCGCCAGCAGCTCCAGAGTAGGCGGGGGGGCCCGTAGTGAGACCCAGTACTTC. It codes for CASSSRVGGGARSETQYF.

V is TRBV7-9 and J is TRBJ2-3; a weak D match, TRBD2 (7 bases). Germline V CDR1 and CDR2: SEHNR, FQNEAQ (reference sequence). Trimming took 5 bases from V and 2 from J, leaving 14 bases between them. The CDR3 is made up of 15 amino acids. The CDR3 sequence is CASSPRGPITDTQYF. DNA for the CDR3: TGTGCCAGCAGCCCGCGGGGGCCCATCACAGATACGCAGTATTTT.

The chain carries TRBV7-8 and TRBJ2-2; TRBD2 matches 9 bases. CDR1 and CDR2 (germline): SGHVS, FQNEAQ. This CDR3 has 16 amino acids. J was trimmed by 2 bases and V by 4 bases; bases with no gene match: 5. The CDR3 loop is CASSSKRGVNTGELFF. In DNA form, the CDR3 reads TGTGCCAGCAGCTCTAAGCGGGGGGTAAACACCGGGGAGCTGTTTTTT. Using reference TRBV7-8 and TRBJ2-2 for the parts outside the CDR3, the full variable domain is GAGVSQSPRYKVAKRGQDVALRCDPISGHVSLFWYQQALGQGPEFLTYFQNEAQLDKSGLPSDRFFAERPEGSVSTLKIQRTQQEDSAVYLCASSSKRGVNTGELFFGEGSRLTVL.

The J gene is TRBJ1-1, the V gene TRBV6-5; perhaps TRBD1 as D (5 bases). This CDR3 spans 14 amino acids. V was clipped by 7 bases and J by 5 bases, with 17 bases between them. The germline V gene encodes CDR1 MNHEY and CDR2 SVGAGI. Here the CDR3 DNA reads TGTGCCAGCAAGGGGCAGGGCGAAAGTACTGAAGCTTTCTTT. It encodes CASKGQGESTEAFF.

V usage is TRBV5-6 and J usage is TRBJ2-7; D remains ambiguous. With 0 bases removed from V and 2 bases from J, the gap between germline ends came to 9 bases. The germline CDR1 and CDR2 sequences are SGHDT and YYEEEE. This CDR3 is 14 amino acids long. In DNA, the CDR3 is TGTGCCAGCAGCTTGGGTGGCAGTACCTACGAGCAGTACTTC. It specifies CASSLGGSTYEQYF. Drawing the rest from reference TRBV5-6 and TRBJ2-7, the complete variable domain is DAGVTQSPTHLIKTRGQQVTLRCSPKSGHDTVSWYQQALGQGPQFIFQYYEEEERQRGNFPDRFSGHQFPNYSSELNVNALLLGDSALYLCASSLGGSTYEQYFGPGTRLTVT.

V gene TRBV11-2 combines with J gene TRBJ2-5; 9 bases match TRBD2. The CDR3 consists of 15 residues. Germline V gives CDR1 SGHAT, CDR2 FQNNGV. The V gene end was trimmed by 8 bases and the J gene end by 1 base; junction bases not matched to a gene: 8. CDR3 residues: CASRRGGLLQETQYF. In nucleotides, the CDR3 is TGTGCCAGCCGGCGGGGGGGGCTACTCCAAGAGACCCAGTACTTC.

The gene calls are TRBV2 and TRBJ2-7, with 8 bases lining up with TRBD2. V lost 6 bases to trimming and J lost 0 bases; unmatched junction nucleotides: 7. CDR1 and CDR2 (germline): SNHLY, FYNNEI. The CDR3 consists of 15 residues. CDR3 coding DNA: TGTGCCAGCAGGCCCCCTAGCGGGCCCTCCTACGAGCAGTACTTC. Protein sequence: CASRPPSGPSYEQYF.

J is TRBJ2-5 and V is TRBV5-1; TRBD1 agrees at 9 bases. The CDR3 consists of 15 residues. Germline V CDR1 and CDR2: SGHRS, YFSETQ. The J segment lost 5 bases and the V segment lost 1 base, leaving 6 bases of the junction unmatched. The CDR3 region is CASSLLTGQGETQYF. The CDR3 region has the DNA TGCGCCAGCAGCTTGTTGACAGGACAGGGGGAGACCCAGTACTTC. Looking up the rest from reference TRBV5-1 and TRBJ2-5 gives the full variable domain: KAGVTQTPRYLIKTRGQQVTLSCSPISGHRSVSWYQQTPGQGLQFLFEYFSETQRNKGNFPGRFSGRQFSNSRSEMNVSTLELGDSALYLCASSLLTGQGETQYFGPGTRLLVL.

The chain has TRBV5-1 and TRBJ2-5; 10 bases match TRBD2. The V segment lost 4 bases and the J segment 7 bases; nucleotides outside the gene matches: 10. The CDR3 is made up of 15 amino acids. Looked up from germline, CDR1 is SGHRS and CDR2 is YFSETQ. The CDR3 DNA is TGCGCCAGCAGCCCGGACATAGCGGGGGGACGGACCCAGTACTTC. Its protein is CASSPDIAGGRTQYF.

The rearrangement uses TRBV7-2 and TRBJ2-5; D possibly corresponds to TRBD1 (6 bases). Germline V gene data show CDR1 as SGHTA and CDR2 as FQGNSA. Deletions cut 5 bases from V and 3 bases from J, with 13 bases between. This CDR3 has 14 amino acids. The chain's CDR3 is CASSLTDSKETQYF. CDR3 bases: TGTGCCAGCAGCCTCACGGACAGTAAAGAGACCCAGTACTTC.

Here the CDR3 DNA reads TGTGCCAGCAGCTTAAGGCGGGGGGAAAACAATGAGCAGTTCTTC. Encoded protein: CASSLRRGENNEQFF. V is TRBV7-9 and J is TRBJ2-1, with 8 bases aligning to TRBD2. This CDR3 spans 15 amino acids. CDR1 is SEHNR, CDR2 FQNEAQ, per germline (reference sequence). The junction had 5 bases not matched to a gene; V was cut back by 2 bases and J by 5 bases.

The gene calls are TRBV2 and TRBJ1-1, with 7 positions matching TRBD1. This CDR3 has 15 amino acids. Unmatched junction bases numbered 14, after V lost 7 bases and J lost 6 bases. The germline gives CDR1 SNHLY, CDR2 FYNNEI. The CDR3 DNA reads TGTGCCAGCATCGAGGATACACAGGGGATCGCTGAAGCTTTCTTT. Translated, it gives CASIEDTQGIAEAFF.

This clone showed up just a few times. The CDR3 reads CASSIYVENQPQHF. The CDR3 DNA is TGTGCCAGTAGTATATACGTAGAAAATCAGCCCCAGCATTTT. The chain has TRBV19 and TRBJ1-5; D not certain. The CDR3 is 14 residues long. Trimming left V 2 bases short and J 4 bases short, with 9 bases between. Per germline, CDR1 LNHDA and CDR2 SQIVND (reference sequence). The full variable domain, completed using reference TRBV19 and TRBJ1-5, is DGGITQSPKYLFRKEGQNVTLSCEQNLNHDAMYWYRQDPGQGLRLIYYSQIVNDFQKGDIAEGYSVSREKKESFPLTVTSAQKNPTAFYLCASSIYVENQPQHFGDGTRLSIL.

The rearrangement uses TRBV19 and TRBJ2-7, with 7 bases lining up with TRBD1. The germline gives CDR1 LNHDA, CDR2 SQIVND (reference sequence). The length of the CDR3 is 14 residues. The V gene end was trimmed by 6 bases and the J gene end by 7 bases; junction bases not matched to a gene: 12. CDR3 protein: CASSPGAGGFEQYF. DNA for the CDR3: TGTGCCAGTAGCCCTGGGGCAGGGGGATTTGAGCAGTACTTC.

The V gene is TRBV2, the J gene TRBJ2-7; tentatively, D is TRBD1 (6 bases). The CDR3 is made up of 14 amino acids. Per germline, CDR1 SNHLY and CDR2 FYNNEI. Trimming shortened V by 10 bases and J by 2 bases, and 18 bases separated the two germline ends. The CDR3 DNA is TGTGCCACCACCTTTGGGTCAGGGGCCTACGAGCAGTACTTC. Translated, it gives CATTFGSGAYEQYF.

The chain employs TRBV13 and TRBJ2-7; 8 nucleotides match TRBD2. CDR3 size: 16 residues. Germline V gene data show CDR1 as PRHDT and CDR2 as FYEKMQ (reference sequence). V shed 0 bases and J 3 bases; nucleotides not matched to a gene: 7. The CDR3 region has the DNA TGTGCCAGCAGCTTAGGCCGGGGGGGTACCAACTACGAGCAGTACTTC. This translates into CASSLGRGGTNYEQYF.